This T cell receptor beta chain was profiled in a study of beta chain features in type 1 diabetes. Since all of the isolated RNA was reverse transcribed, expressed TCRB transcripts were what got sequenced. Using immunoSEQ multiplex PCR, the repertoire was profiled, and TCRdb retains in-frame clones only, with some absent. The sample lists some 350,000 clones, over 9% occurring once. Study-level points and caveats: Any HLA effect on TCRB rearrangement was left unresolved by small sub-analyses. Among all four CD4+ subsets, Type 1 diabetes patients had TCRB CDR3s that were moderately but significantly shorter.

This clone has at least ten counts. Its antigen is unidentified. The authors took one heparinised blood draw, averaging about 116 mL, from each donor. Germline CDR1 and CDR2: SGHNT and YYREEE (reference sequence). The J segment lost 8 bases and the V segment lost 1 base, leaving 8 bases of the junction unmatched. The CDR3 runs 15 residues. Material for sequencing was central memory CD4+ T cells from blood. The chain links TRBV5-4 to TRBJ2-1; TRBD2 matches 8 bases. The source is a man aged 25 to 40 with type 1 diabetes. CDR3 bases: TGTGCCAGCAGCTTGCAGACTAGCGTCTTTGATGAGCAGTTCTTC. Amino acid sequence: CASSLQTSVFDEQFF. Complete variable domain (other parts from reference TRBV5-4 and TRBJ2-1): ETGVTQSPTHLIKTRGQQVTLRCSSQSGHNTVSWYQQALGQGPQFIFQYYREEENGRGNFPPRFSGLQFPNYSSELNVNALELDDSALYLCASSLQTSVFDEQFFGPGTRLTVL.